A single sample gave rise to the 2 T cell receptor beta chains below, sequenced in a study of identical twins. TCRdb independently ran MiXCR on the 5' RACE reads; one entry per CDR3 protein. The sample lists 200,000 to 250,000 distinct CDR3 sequences; about an eighth were seen once. Sequencing used memory (CD45RO+) T cells sorted from blood. These receptors were taken from a woman aged 18-29 years in good health.

This sequence joins TRBV5-1 and TRBJ2-1; 7 bases agree with TRBD2. The CDR3 loop spans 14 amino acids. Germline assignment: CDR1 SGHRS and CDR2 YFSETQ. V trimming: 0 bases; J trimming: 8 bases; junction bases outside the gene matches: 5. This CDR3 reads CASSLEPGGDEQFF. CDR3 sequence (DNA): TGCGCCAGCAGCTTGGAGCCGGGGGGAGATGAGCAGTTCTTC.

This chain uses TRBV12-3 or TRBV12-4 with TRBJ1-4, with TRBD1 as a possible D gene (6 bases). Trimming removed 6 bases from V and 12 bases from J, with 14 bases in between. This CDR3 has 12 residues. DNA of the CDR3: TGTGCCAGCAGGAACTTTGGGGGGCAACTGTTTTTT. Its protein product is CASRNFGGQLFF.